The clone carrying this TCR beta chain was counted only a few times. What it binds is unknown. This entry comes from a study of CD8 T cells in ankylosing spondylitis. Study-level results: A motif of roughly eight highly homologous TCR beta variants was seen as apparently characteristic of ankylosing spondylitis blood.

One entry per CDR3 protein, called by TCRdb with MiXCR from the 5' RACE reads. The sample lists about 310,000 distinct CDR3 sequences, around 21% occurring once. This sequence was found in a female donor with ankylosing spondylitis or in good health (not recorded which). The sequencing sample was made of blood, either unsorted or a sorted T cell fraction (not recorded which).

This CDR3 is CASSSIGGKIRETQYF. CDR3 bases: TGTGCCAGCAGTTCAATCGGCGGAAAAATCCGGGAGACCCAGTACTTC. V and J are TRBV11-1 and TRBJ2-5, with D uncertain. The V gene's germline CDR1 is SGHAT and CDR2 FQDESV (reference sequence). The ends were cut back, 6 bases at V and 5 bases at J, with 22 bases in the middle. This CDR3 spans 16 amino acids.